This T cell receptor (beta chain) was identified in a study of human T cells and chemical hapten exposure. The CDR3 extends over 13 amino acids. Per the germline V gene, CDR1 is SGHAT and CDR2 is FQNNGV. V was cut by 3 bases and J by 2 bases, with 2 bases left in between. In the library, unique molecular identifiers were attached to individual cDNA molecules. TCRdb independently ran MiXCR on the RACE reads; one entry per CDR3 protein. This table has some 87,000 distinct CDR3 sequences, around a tenth appearing once. Time point meaning: patch test 1, 2 weeks after DPC sensitization. Treatment given: therapeutic diphenylcyclopropenone sensitization with weekly scalp DPC. This clonotype qualifies as medium-sized.

The rearrangement uses TRBV11-2 and TRBJ2-6; no clear D. The source material was whole blood, sampled in connection with sensitization to the hapten diphenylcyclopropenone (DPC). This TCR was recovered from a woman aged 45-65 years with alopecia areata. Some clones in this sample may be carry-over from other donors' samples. DNA of the CDR3: TGTGCCAGCAGCTTTGCTGGGGCCAACGTCCTGACTTTC. It translates to CASSFAGANVLTF.